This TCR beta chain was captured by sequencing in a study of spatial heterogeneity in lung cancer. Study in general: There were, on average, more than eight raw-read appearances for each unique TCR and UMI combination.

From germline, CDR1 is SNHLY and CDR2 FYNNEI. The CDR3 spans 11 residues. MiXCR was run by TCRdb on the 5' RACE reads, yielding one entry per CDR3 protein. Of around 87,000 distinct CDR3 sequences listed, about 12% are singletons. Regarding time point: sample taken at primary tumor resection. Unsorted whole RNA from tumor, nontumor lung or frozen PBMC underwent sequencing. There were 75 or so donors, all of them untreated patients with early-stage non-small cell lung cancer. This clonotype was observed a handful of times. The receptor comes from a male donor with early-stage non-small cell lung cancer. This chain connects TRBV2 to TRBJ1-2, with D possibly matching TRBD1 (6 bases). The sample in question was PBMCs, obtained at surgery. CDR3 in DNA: TGTGCGAGCTGGGACACAAATGGCTACACCTTC. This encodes CASWDTNGYTF.